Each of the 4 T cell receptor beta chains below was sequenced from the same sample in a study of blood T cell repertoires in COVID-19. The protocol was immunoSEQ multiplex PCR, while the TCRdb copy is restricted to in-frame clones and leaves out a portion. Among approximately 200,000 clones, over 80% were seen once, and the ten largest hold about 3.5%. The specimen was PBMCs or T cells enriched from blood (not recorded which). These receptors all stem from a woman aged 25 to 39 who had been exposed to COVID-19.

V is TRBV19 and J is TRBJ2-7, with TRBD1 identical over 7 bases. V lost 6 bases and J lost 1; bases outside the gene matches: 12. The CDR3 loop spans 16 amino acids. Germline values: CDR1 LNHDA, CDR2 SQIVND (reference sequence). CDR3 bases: TGTGCCAGTAGCCCCCGGACAGGCAGGGGGTCCTACGAGCAGTACTTC. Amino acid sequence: CASSPRTGRGSYEQYF.

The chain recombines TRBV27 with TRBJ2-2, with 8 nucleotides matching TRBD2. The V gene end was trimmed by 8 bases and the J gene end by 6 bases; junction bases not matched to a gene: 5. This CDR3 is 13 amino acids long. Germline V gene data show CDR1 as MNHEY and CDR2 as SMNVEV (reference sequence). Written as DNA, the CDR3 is TGTGCCAGCGGGGAGCGGGAGCCCGGGGAGCTGTTTTTT. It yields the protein CASGEREPGELFF.

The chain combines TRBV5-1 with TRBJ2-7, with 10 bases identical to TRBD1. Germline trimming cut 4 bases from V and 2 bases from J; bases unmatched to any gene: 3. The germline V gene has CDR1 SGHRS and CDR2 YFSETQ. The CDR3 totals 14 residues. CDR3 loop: CASSHGTGAYEQYF. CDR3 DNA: TGCGCCAGCAGCCACGGGACAGGGGCCTACGAGCAGTACTTC. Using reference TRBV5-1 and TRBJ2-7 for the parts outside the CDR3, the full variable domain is KAGVTQTPRYLIKTRGQQVTLSCSPISGHRSVSWYQQTPGQGLQFLFEYFSETQRNKGNFPGRFSGRQFSNSRSEMNVSTLELGDSALYLCASSHGTGAYEQYFGPGTRLTVT.

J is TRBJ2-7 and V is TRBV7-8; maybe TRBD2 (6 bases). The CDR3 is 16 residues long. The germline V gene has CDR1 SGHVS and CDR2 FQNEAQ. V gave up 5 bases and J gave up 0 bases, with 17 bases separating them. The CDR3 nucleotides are TGTGCCAGCAGCGGCCAGGGAGGCCCAATCTCCTACGAGCAGTACTTC. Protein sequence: CASSGQGGPISYEQYF.